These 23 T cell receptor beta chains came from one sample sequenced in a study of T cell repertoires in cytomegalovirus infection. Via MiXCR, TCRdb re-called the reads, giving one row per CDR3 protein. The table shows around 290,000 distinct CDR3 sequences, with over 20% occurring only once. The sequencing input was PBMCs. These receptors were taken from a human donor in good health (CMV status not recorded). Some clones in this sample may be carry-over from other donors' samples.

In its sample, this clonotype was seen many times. The CDR3 nucleotides read TGTGCCAGCAGTTTCGACTCGGGAGGAGGCACCGGGGAGCTGTTTTTT. Its translation: CASSFDSGGGTGELFF. This sequence joins TRBV12-3 or TRBV12-4 and TRBJ2-2; 7 bases are shared with TRBD2. The V segment lost 3 bases and the J segment 4 bases; nucleotides outside the gene matches: 8. The CDR3 extends over 16 amino acids.

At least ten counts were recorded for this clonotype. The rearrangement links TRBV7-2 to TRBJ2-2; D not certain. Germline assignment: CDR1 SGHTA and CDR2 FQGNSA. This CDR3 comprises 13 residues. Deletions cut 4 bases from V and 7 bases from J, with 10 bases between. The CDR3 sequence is CASSSPLGGELFF. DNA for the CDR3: TGTGCCAGCAGCTCGCCCCTGGGCGGGGAGCTGTTTTTT.

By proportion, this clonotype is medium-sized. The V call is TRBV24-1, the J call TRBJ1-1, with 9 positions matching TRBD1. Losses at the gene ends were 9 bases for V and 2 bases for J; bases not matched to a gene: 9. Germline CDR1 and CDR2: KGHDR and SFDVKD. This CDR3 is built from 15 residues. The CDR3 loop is CATAPGTGTNTEAFF. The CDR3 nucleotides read TGTGCCACCGCACCCGGGACAGGGACCAACACTGAAGCTTTCTTT.

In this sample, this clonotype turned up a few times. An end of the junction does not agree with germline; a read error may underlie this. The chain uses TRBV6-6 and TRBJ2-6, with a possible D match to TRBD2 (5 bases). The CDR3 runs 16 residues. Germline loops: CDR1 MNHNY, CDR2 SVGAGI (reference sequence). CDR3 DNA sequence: TGTGCCAGCAGTGACTCGGGGTTCTCTGGGGCCAACGTCCTGACTTTC. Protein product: CASSDSGFSGANVLTF.

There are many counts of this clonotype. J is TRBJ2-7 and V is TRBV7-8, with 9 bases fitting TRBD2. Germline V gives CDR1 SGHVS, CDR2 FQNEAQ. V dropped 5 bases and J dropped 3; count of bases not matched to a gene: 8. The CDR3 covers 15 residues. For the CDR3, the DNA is TGTGCCAGCAGCCCCCGACTAGCGGTCTACTACGAGCAGTACTTC. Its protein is CASSPRLAVYYEQYF.

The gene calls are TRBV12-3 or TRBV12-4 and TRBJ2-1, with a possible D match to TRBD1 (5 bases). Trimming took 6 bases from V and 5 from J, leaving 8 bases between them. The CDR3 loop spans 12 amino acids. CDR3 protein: CASRETDNEQFF. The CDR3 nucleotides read TGTGCCAGCAGGGAGACAGACAATGAGCAGTTCTTC.

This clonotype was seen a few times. Written as DNA, the CDR3 is TGTGCCACCAGTCGGGACCCAGAGGTGCATGAGCAGTTCTTC. It yields the protein CATSRDPEVHEQFF. This chain connects TRBV24-1 to TRBJ2-1; D tentatively fits TRBD1 or TRBD2 (5 bases each). The CDR3 extends over 14 amino acids. Trimming stripped 6 bases from V and 8 bases from J, with 16 bases between. Germline CDR1 and CDR2: KGHDR and SFDVKD.

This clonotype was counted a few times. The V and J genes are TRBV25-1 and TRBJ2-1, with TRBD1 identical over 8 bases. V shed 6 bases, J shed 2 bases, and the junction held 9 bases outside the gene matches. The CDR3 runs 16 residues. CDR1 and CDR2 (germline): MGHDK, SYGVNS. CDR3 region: CASSAAGGLPYNEQFF. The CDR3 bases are TGTGCCAGCAGCGCGGCAGGGGGCCTTCCCTACAATGAGCAGTTCTTC.

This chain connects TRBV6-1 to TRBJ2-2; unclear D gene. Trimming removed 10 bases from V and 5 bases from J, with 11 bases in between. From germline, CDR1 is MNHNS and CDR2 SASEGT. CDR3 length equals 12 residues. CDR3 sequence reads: CATLHVTGELFF. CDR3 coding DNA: TGTGCCACCCTCCATGTTACCGGGGAGCTGTTTTTT.

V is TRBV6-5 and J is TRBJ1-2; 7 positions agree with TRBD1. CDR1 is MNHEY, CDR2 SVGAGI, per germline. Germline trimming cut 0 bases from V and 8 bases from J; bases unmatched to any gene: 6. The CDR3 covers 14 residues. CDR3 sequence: CASSYSEGAGGYTF. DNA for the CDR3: TGTGCCAGCAGTTACTCAGAGGGGGCAGGGGGCTACACCTTC.

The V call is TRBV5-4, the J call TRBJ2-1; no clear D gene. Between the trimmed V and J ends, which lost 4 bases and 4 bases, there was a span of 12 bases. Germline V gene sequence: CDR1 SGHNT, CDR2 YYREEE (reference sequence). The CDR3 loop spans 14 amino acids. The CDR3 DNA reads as TGTGCCAGCAGCGTTCCTGGAAGGTACAATGAGCAGTTCTTC. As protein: CASSVPGRYNEQFF. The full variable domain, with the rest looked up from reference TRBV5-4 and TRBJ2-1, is ETGVTQSPTHLIKTRGQQVTLRCSSQSGHNTVSWYQQALGQGPQFIFQYYREEENGRGNFPPRFSGLQFPNYSSELNVNALELDDSALYLCASSVPGRYNEQFFGPGTRLTVL.

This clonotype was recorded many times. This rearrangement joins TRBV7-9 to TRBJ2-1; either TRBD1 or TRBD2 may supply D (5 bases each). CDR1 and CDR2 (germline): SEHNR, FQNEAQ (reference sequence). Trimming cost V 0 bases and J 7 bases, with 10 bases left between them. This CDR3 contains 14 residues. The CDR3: CASSLAGPSNEQFF. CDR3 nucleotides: TGTGCCAGCAGCTTAGCGGGACCTTCAAATGAGCAGTTCTTC.

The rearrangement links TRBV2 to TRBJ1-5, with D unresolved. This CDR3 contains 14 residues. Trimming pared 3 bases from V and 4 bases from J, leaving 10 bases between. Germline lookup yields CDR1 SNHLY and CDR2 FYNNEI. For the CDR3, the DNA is TGTGCCAGCAGTGAGGCCACAGAGAATCAGCCCCAGCATTTT. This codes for CASSEATENQPQHF.

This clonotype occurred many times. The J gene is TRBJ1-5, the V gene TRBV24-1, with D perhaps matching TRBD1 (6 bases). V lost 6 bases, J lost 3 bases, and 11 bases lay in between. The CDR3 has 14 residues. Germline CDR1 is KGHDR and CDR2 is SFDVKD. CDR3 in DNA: TGTGCCACCAGTAAACAGGGACTCAATCAGCCCCAGCATTTT. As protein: CATSKQGLNQPQHF.

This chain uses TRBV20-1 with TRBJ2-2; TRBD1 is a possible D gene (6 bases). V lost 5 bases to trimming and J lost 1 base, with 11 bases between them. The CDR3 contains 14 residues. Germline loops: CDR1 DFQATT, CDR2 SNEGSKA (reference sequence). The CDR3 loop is CSARQEMNTGELFF. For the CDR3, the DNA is TGCAGTGCTCGACAGGAGATGAACACCGGGGAGCTGTTTTTT.

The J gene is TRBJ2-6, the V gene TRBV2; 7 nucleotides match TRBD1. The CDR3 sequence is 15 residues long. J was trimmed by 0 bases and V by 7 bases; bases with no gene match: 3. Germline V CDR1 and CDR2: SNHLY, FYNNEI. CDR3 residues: CASIWDSSGANVLTF. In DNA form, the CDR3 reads TGTGCCAGCATCTGGGACAGCTCTGGGGCCAACGTCCTGACTTTC. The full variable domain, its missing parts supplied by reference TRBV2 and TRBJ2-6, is EPEVTQTPSHQVTQMGQEVILRCVPISNHLYFYWYRQILGQKVEFLVSFYNNEISEKSEIFDDQFSVERPDGSNFTLKIRSTKLEDSAMYFCASIWDSSGANVLTFGAGSRLTVL.

CDR3 loop: CSVRDRGLYGYTF. CDR3 nucleotides: TGCAGCGTTCGGGACAGGGGCCTCTATGGCTACACCTTC. The chain has TRBV29-1 and TRBJ1-2; TRBD1 agrees at 10 bases. The CDR3 runs 13 residues. Germline V gene data show CDR1 as SQVTM and CDR2 as ANQGSEA. The V segment lost 5 bases and the J segment 4 bases; nucleotides outside the gene matches: 4. Based on the CDR3 plus reference TRBV29-1 and TRBJ1-2, the full variable domain is SAVISQKPSRDICQRGTSLTIQCQVDSQVTMMFWYRQQPGQSLTLIATANQGSEATYESGFVIDKFPISRPNLTFSTLTVSNMSPEDSSIYLCSVRDRGLYGYTFGSGTRLTVV.

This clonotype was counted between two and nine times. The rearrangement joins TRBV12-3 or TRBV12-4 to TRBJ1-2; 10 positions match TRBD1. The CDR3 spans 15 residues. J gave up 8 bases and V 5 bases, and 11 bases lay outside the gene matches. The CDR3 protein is CASSPTGTGAGGYTF. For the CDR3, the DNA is TGTGCCAGCAGTCCCACCGGGACAGGGGCCGGGGGCTACACCTTC.

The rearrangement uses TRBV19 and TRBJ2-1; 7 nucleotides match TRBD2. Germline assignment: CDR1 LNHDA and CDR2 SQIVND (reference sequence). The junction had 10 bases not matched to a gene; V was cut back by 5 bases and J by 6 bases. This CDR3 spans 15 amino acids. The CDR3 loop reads CASSGAAGAGNEQFF. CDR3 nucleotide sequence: TGTGCCAGTAGTGGGGCGGCGGGAGCCGGCAATGAGCAGTTCTTC.

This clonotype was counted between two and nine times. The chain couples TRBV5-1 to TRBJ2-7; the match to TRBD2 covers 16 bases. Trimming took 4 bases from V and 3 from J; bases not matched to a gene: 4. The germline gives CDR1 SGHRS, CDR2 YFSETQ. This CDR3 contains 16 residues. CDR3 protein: CASSKGLAGGVYEQYF. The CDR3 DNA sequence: TGCGCCAGCAGCAAGGGACTAGCGGGAGGGGTCTACGAGCAGTACTTC.

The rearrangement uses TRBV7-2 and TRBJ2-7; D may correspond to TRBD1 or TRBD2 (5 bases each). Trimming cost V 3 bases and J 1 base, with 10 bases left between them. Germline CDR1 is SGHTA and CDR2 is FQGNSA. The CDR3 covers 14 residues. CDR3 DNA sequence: TGTGCCAGCAGCTTCGGGACGGTTTCCTACGAGCAGTACTTC. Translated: CASSFGTVSYEQYF.

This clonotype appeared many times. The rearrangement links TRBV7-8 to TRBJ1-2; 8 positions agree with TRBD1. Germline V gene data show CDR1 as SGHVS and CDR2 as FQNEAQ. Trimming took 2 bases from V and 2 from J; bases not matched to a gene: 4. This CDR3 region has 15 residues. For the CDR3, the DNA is TGTGCCAGCAGCTTATTACAGGGGGGCAACTATGGCTACACCTTC. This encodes CASSLLQGGNYGYTF.

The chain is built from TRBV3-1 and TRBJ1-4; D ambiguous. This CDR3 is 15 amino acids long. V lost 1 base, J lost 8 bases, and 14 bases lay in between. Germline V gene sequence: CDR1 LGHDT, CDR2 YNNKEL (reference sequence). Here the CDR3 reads CASSQVTFTGEKLFF. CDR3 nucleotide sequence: TGTGCCAGCAGCCAAGTCACCTTTACGGGGGAAAAACTGTTTTTT. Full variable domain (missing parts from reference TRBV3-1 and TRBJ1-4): DTAVSQTPKYLVTQMGNDKSIKCEQNLGHDTMYWYKQDSKKFLKIMFSYNNKELIINETVPNRFSPKSPDKAHLNLHINSLELGDSAVYFCASSQVTFTGEKLFFGSGTQLSVL.